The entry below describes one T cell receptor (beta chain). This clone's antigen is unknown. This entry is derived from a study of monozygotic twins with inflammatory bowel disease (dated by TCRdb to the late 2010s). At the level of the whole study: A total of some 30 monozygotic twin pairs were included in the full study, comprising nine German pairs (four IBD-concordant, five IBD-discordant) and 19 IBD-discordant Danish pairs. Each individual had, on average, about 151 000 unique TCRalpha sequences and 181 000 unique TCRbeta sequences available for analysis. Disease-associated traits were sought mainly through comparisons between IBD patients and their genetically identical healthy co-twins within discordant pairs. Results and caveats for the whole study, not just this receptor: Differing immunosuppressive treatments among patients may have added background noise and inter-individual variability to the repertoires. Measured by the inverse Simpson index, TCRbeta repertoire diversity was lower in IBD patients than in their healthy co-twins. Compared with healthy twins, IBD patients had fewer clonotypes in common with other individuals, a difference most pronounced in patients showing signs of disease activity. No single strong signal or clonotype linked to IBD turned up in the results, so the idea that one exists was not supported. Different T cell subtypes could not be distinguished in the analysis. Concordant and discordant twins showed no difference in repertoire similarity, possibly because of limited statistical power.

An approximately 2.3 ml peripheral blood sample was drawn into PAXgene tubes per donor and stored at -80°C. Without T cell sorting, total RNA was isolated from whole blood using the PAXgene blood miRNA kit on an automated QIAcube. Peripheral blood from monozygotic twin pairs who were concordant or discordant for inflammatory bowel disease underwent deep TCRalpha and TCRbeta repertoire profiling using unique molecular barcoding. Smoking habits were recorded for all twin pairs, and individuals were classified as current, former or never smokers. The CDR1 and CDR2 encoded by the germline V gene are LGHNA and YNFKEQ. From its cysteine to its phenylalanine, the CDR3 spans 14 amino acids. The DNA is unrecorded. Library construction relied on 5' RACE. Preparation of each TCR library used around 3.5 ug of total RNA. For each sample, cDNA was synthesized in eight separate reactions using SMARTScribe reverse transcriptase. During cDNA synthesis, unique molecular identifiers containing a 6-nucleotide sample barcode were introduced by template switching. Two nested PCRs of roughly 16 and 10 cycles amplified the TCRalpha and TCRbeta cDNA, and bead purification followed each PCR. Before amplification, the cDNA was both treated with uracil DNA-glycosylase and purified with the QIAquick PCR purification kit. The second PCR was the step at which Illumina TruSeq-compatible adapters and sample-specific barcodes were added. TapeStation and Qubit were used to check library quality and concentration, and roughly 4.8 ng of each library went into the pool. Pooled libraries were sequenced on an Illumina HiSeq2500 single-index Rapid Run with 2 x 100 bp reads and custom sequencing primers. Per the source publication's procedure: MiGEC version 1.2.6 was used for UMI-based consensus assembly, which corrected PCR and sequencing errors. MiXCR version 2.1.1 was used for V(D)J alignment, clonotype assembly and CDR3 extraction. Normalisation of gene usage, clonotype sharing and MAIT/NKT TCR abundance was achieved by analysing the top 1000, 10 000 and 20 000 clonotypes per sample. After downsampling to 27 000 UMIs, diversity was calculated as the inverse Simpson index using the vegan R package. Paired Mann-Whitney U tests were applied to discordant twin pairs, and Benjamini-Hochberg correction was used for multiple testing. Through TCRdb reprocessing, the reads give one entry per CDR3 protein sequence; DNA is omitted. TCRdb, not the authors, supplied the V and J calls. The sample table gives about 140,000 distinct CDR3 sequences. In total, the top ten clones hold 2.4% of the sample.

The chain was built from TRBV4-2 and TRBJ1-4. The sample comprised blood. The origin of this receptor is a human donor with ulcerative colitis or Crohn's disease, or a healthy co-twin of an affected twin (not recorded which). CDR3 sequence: CASSQEGRVEKLFF.